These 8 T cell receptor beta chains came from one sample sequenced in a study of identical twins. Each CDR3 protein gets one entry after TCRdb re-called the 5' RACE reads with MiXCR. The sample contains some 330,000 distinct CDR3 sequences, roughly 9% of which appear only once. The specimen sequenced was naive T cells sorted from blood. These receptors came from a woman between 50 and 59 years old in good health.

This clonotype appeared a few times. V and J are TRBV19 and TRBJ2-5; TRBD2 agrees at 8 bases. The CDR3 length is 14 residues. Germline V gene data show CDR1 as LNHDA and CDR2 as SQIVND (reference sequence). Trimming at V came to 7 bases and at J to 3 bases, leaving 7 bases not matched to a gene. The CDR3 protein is CASNPGLGKETQYF. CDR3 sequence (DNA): TGTGCCAGTAACCCGGGACTAGGGAAAGAGACCCAGTACTTC.

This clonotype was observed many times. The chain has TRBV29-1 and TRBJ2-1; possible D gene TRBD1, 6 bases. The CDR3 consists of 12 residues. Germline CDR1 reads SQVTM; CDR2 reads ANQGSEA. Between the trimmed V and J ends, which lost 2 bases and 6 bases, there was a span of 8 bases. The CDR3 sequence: CSVEPGVNEQFF. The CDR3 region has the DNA TGCAGCGTTGAACCAGGGGTCAATGAGCAGTTCTTC.

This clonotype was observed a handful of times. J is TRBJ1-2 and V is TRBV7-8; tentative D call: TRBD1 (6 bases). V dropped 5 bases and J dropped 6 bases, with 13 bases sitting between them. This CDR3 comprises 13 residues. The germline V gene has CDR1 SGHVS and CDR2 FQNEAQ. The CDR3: CASSIYREHGYTF. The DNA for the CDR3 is TGTGCCAGCAGCATTTACAGGGAGCATGGCTACACCTTC.

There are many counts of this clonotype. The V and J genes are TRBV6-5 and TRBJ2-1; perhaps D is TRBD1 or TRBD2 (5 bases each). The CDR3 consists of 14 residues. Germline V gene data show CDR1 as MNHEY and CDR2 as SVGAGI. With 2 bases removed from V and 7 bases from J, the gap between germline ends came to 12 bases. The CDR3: CASSYGDGRNEQFF. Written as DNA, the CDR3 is TGTGCCAGCAGTTACGGGGACGGACGAAATGAGCAGTTCTTC.

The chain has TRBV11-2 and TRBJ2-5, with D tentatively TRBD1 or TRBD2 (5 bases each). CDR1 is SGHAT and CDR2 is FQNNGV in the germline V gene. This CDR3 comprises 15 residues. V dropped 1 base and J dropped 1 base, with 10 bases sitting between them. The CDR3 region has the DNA TGTGCCAGCAGCTTAGGTCGGGGACCCCAAGAGACCCAGTACTTC. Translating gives CASSLGRGPQETQYF.

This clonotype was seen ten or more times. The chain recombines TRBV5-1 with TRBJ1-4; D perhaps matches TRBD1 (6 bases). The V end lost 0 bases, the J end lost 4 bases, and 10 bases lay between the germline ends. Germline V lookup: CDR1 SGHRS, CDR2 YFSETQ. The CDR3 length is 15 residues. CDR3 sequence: CASSLDGQNNEKLFF. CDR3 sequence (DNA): TGCGCCAGCAGCTTGGACGGACAGAATAATGAAAAACTGTTTTTT.

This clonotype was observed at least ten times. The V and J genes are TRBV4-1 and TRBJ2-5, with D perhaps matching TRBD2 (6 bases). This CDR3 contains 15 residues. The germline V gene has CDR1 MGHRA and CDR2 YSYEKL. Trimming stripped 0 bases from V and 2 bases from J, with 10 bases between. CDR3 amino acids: CASSQDTGVQETQYF. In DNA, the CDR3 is TGCGCCAGCAGCCAAGATACGGGGGTACAAGAGACCCAGTACTTC.

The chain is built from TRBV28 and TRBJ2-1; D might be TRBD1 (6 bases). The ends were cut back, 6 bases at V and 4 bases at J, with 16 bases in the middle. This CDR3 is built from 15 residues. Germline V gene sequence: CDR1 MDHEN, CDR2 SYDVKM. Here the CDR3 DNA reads TGTGCCAGCAGCCACAGGGTTTCTTCATACAATGAGCAGTTCTTC. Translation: CASSHRVSSYNEQFF.